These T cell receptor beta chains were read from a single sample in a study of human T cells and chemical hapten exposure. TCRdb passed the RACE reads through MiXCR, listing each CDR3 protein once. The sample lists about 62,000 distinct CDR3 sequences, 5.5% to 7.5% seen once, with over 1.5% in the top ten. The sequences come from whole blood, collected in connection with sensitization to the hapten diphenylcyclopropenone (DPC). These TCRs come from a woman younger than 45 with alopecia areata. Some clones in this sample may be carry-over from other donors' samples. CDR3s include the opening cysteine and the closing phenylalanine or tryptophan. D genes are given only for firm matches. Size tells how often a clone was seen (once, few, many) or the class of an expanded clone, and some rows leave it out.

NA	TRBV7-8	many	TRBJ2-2	CASSLDTGELFF	TGTGCCAGCAGCTTAGACACCGGGGAGCTGTTTTTT
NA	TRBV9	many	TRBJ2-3	CASSIQGPPDTQYF	TGTGCCAGCAGCATACAGGGCCCGCCAGATACGCAGTATTTT
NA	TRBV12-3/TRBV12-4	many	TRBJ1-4	CASSPSPINEKLFF	TGTGCCAGCAGCCCCTCACCGATTAATGAAAAACTGTTTTTT
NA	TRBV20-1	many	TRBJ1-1	CSARLQGGRTEAFF	TGCAGTGCTAGATTACAGGGCGGGAGGACTGAAGCTTTCTTT
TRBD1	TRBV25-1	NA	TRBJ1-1	CASSTLTGQGDTEAFF	TGTGCCAGCAGTACACTCACGGGACAGGGTGACACTGAAGCTTTCTTT
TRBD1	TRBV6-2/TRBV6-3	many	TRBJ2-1	CASNMDRSSYNEQFF	TGTGCCAGCAATATGGACAGGAGCTCCTACAATGAGCAGTTCTTC
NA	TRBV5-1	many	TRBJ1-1	CASSPLTPGDFEAFF	TGCGCCAGCAGCCCGTTAACCCCGGGGGACTTTGAAGCTTTCTTT
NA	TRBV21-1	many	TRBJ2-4	CASIKGGVKRATSKNIQYF	TGTGCCAGCATCAAAGGCGGGGTGAAGCGGGCTACCTCCAAAAACATTCAGTACTTC
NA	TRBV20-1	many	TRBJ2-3	CSARDMASSLDTQYF	TGCAGTGCTAGAGATATGGCTAGCAGTCTGGATACGCAGTATTTT
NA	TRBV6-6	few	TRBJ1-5	CASSNSQPQHF	TGTGCCAGCAGTAACAGTCAGCCCCAGCATTTT
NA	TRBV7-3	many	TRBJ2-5	CASSLGLGETQYF	TGTGCCAGCAGCTTGGGACTCGGGGAGACCCAGTACTTC
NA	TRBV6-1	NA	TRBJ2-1	CASSEAGVLAGGLYNEGEQFF	TGTGCCAGCAGTGAAGCGGGTGTACTAGCAGGGGGTTTGTATAATGAAGGGGAGCAGTTCTTC
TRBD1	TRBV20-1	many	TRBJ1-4	CSARDTGGLYEKLFF	TGCAGTGCTAGAGATACAGGGGGCTTGTATGAAAAACTGTTTTTT
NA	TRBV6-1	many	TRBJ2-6	CASSRNSGANVLTF	TGTGCCAGCAGTCGGAACTCTGGGGCCAACGTCCTGACTTTC
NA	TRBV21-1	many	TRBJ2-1	CASSRTSGGARTYNEQFF	TGTGCCAGCAGCCGGACTAGCGGGGGGGCCAGGACCTACAATGAGCAGTTCTTC
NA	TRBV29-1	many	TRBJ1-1	CSVRSVGAFF	TGCAGCGTTCGATCTGTCGGCGCTTTCTTT
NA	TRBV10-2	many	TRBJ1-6	CASSSRPVGSPLHF	TGCGCCAGCAGTTCCCGGCCCGTCGGATCACCCCTCCACTTT
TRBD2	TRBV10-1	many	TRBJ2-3	CASSPSGGATDTQYF	TGCGCCAGCAGTCCGAGCGGGGGGGCCACAGATACGCAGTATTTT
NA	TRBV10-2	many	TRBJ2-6	CASSESPAFSGANVLTF	TGCGCCAGCAGTGAGTCCCCTGCGTTCTCTGGGGCCAACGTCCTGACTTTC
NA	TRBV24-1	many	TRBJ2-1	CATSDTKGTPEDSYNEQFF	TGTGCCACCAGTGATACCAAAGGAACCCCAGAGGACTCCTACAATGAGCAGTTCTTC
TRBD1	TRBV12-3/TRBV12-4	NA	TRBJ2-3	CASSSPGTVRTDTQYF	TGTGCCAGCAGTTCACCCGGGACAGTGCGCACAGATACGCAGTATTTT
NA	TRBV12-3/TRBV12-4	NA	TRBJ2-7	CASSLENTYYEQYF	TGTGCCAGCAGTTTAGAGAACACCTACTACGAGCAGTACTTC
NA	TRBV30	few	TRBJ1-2	CAWSVRPDGYTF	TGTGCCTGGAGTGTTCGTCCCGATGGCTACACCTTC
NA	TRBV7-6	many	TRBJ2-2	CASSLGVVRGRSQAGELFF	TGTGCCAGCAGCTTAGGAGTAGTTCGGGGCCGATCTCAGGCCGGGGAGCTGTTTTTT
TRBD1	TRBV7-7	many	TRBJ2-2	CAVAGTGLTGELFF	TGTGCCGTCGCGGGGACAGGGCTAACCGGGGAGCTGTTTTTT
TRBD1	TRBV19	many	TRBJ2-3	CASRGQAARRTDTQYF	TGTGCCAGTAGGGGACAGGCCGCGCGTCGCACAGATACGCAGTATTTT
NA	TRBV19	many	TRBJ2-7	CASSMRSPYEQYF	TGTGCCAGTAGTATGCGGAGTCCCTACGAGCAGTACTTC
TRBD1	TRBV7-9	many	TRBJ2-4	CASSPGQGAFQYF	TGTGCCAGCAGCCCAGGACAGGGGGCGTTTCAGTACTTC
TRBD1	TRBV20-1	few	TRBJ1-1	CSAQQGAGDTEAFF	TGCAGTGCCCAACAGGGGGCGGGGGACACTGAAGCTTTCTTT
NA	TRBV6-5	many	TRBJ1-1	CASRSPQTRAFF	TGTGCCAGCAGATCTCCTCAGACTAGGGCTTTCTTT
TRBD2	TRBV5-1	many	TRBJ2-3	CASSLTSGGADTQYF	TGCGCCAGCAGCTTGACTAGCGGGGGAGCAGATACGCAGTATTTT
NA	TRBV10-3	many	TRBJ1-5	CAISESGFNQPQHF	TGTGCCATCAGTGAGTCAGGGTTCAATCAGCCCCAGCATTTT
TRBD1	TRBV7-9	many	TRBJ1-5	CASSPADREIRNQPQHF	TGTGCCAGCAGCCCTGCGGACAGGGAAATTCGCAATCAGCCCCAGCATTTT
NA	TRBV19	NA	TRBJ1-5	CASSAGHNNQPQHF	TGTGCCAGTAGTGCGGGACATAACAATCAGCCCCAGCATTTT
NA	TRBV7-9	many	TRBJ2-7	CASSLTGGLNYEQYF	TGTGCCAGCAGCTTGACGGGCGGGCTGAACTACGAGCAGTACTTC
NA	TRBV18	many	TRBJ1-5	CAIGHSNFSNQPQHF	TGTGCTATAGGGCACAGCAACTTTAGCAATCAGCCCCAGCATTTT
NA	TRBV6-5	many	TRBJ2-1	CASRMPGELMKQFF	TGTGCCAGCAGGATGCCTGGGGAACTAATGAAGCAGTTCTTC
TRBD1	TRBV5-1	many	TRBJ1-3	CASSLEGGPGNTIYF	TGCGCCAGCAGCTTGGAAGGGGGCCCTGGAAACACCATATATTTT
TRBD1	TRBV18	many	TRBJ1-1	CASSDRGPEILTEAFF	TGTGCCAGCTCCGACAGGGGGCCCGAAATATTAACTGAAGCTTTCTTT
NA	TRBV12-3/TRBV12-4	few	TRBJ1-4	CASSSAPGGPNEKLFF	TGTGCCAGCAGTTCAGCTCCGGGGGGACCTAATGAAAAACTGTTTTTT
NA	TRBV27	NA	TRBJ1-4	CASRQLPGQLLNEKLFF	TGTGCCAGCAGGCAACTCCCCGGACAGCTTCTTAATGAAAAACTGTTTTTT
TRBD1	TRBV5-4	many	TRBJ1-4	CASSPTRDSQEKLFF	TGTGCCAGCAGCCCAACCCGGGACAGCCAGGAAAAACTGTTTTTT
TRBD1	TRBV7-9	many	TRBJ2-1	CASSIPGQGPPNEQFF	TGTGCCAGCAGCATCCCGGGACAGGGGCCACCCAATGAGCAGTTCTTC
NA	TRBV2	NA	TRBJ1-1	CASSFLQGKGTEAFF	TGTGCCAGCAGTTTCCTCCAGGGGAAGGGAACTGAAGCTTTCTTT